One sample yielded the 13 T cell receptor beta chains listed below, sequenced in a study of blood T cell repertoires in COVID-19. Clones were sequenced by immunoSEQ multiplex PCR, and TCRdb holds only the in-frame ones, with some missing. The sample records roughly 60,000 clones, about 83% being singletons. The sequencing sample was made of peripheral blood. Receptors originate from a woman of 80 years or more with acute or convalescent COVID-19.

The rearrangement uses TRBV18 and TRBJ1-4; D not certain. The V end was cut by 2 bases, the J end by 4 bases, with 8 bases between. Germline V CDR1 and CDR2: KGHSH, LQKENI. CDR3 length: 14 amino acids. The CDR3 protein is CASSPGRGNEKLFF. CDR3 DNA sequence: TGTGCCAGCTCACCAGGGCGGGGTAATGAAAAACTGTTTTTT.

V is TRBV9 and J is TRBJ2-2; D possibly corresponds to TRBD2 (6 bases). CDR1 and CDR2 from the germline V gene are SGDLS and YYNGEE. V shed 1 base and J shed 6 bases, with 7 bases lying between them. The CDR3 has 13 residues. CDR3 region: CASSVTGAGELFF. Here the CDR3 DNA reads TGTGCCAGCAGCGTAACGGGGGCCGGGGAGCTGTTTTTT.

The V call is TRBV4-1, the J call TRBJ2-3; 10 bases match TRBD2. CDR1 and CDR2 (germline): MGHRA, YSYEKL. After removal of 0 bases from V and 6 bases from J, the junction contained 9 bases not matched to a gene. The CDR3 covers 17 residues. The CDR3 spells CASSQEPGAGGEDTQYF. The CDR3 nucleotides are TGCGCCAGCAGCCAAGAACCCGGAGCGGGGGGGGAGGATACGCAGTATTTT.

This chain joins TRBV30 and TRBJ2-1; TRBD1 agrees at 7 bases. Germline lookup yields CDR1 GTSNPN and CDR2 SVGIG (reference sequence). The CDR3 runs to 15 residues. V was clipped by 1 base and J by 0 bases; unmatched bases: 3. Here the CDR3 DNA reads TGTGCCTGGAGTGGGTACAGGGGCTCCTACAATGAGCAGTTCTTC. Protein: CAWSGYRGSYNEQFF.

This chain uses TRBV12-5 with TRBJ1-1, with TRBD1 identical over 8 bases. The CDR3 contains 15 residues. Germline-derived CDR1 and CDR2 are LGHNT and FRNRAP. Losses at the gene ends were 1 base for V and 4 bases for J; bases not matched to a gene: 5. The CDR3 loop is CASGLGQGSGTEAFF. The CDR3 DNA reads TGTGCTAGTGGTTTGGGACAGGGGTCAGGCACTGAAGCTTTCTTT.

The V gene is TRBV4-1, the J gene TRBJ1-4; D gene ambiguous. The CDR3 runs 16 residues. Trimming pared 0 bases from V and 2 bases from J, leaving 10 bases between. Germline V lookup: CDR1 MGHRA, CDR2 YSYEKL. The CDR3 coding sequence is TGCGCCAGCAGCCAAGAAATGAGGCTTACTAATGAAAAACTGTTTTTT. Amino acids: CASSQEMRLTNEKLFF.

This clone was detected a few times. The chain recombines TRBV6-1 with TRBJ1-4; TRBD1 aligns across 11 bases. The germline V gene encodes CDR1 MNHNS and CDR2 SASEGT. J gave up 8 bases and V 4 bases, and 9 bases lay outside the gene matches. The CDR3 extends over 16 amino acids. CDR3 DNA: TGTGCCAGCAGTGTAACCGGGACAGGGGGTCGGGAAAAACTGTTTTTT. Protein sequence: CASSVTGTGGREKLFF.

J is TRBJ1-2 and V is TRBV5-1; D is perhaps TRBD1 (5 bases). Germline V gene data show CDR1 as SGHRS and CDR2 as YFSETQ. The V and J ends lost 7 bases and 2 bases respectively, with 12 bases between them. The CDR3 has 13 residues. CDR3 region: CASGKTENYGYTF. The CDR3 DNA is TGCGCCAGCGGCAAGACAGAGAACTATGGCTACACCTTC.

As for this clone: Since no conserved phenylalanine or tryptophan closes the CDR3, a read error is the likely cause. The chain links TRBV7-9 to TRBJ1-2; D is ambiguous. Germline assignment: CDR1 SEHNR and CDR2 FQNEAQ (reference sequence). Trimming removed 2 bases at V and 7 bases at J, with 23 bases between. The CDR3 has 17 amino acids. This CDR3 is CASSLRGAGPTMGGYTL. DNA of the CDR3: TGTGCCAGCAGCTTACGGGGAGCCGGACCGACCATGGGTGGCTACACCCTC.

This clone occurred a few times. The chain employs TRBV5-1 and TRBJ2-7; 8 positions agree with TRBD1. The V segment lost 0 bases and the J segment 0 bases; nucleotides outside the gene matches: 2. CDR1 and CDR2 from the germline V gene are SGHRS and YFSETQ. The CDR3 covers 15 residues. CDR3 residues: CASSLGQGSSYEQYF. In DNA, the CDR3 is TGCGCCAGCAGCTTGGGACAGGGGAGCTCCTACGAGCAGTACTTC. Full variable domain (outside the CDR3, taken from reference TRBV5-1 and TRBJ2-7): KAGVTQTPRYLIKTRGQQVTLSCSPISGHRSVSWYQQTPGQGLQFLFEYFSETQRNKGNFPGRFSGRQFSNSRSEMNVSTLELGDSALYLCASSLGQGSSYEQYFGPGTRLTVT.

This chain connects TRBV6-5 to TRBJ2-5, with TRBD1 as a possible D gene (6 bases). CDR1 and CDR2 from the germline V gene are MNHEY and SVGAGI. Between the trimmed V and J ends, which lost 2 bases and 2 bases, there was a span of 12 bases. CDR3 length: 15 amino acids. CDR3 coding DNA: TGTGCCAGCAGTTACGGGGCAGGGGAGCAAGAGACCCAGTACTTC. Translating gives CASSYGAGEQETQYF.

The chain employs TRBV15 and TRBJ1-1; 7 nucleotides line up with TRBD1. The CDR3 totals 14 residues. V trimming: 6 bases; J trimming: 4 bases; junction bases outside the gene matches: 8. Germline CDR1 and CDR2: LNHNV and YYDKDF (reference sequence). DNA of the CDR3: TGTGCCACCAGTTTTATTACAGGGGCCACTGAAGCTTTCTTT. This translates into CATSFITGATEAFF.

This chain links TRBV6-1 with TRBJ1-3; no firm D call. Trimming stripped 1 base from V and 0 bases from J, with 10 bases between. The CDR3 totals 16 residues. In germline, CDR1 is MNHNS, CDR2 SASEGT. CDR3 sequence: CASSEEVGISGNTIYF. CDR3 DNA: TGTGCCAGCAGTGAAGAAGTGGGCATCTCTGGAAACACCATATATTTT.